These 4 T cell receptor beta chains came from one sample sequenced in a study of blood T cell repertoires in COVID-19. Repertoires were generated with immunoSEQ multiplex PCR, while TCRdb's copy carries only in-frame clones and drops some. The repertoire holds 180,000 or so clones, with around 90% as singletons. Material for sequencing was peripheral blood. These receptors all come from a man in his forties with acute or convalescent COVID-19.

The count of this clone is one. The rearrangement links TRBV6-5 to TRBJ1-2, with D possibly matching TRBD1 (6 bases). V was clipped by 3 bases and J by 3 bases, with 11 bases between them. CDR3 size: 14 residues. CDR1 and CDR2 (germline): MNHEY, SVGAGI. The CDR3 loop reads CASSYQAGDYGYTF. CDR3 in DNA: TGTGCCAGCAGTTATCAAGCAGGGGACTATGGCTACACCTTC.

V usage is TRBV6-5 and J usage is TRBJ1-3; D ambiguous. This CDR3 spans 15 amino acids. Trimming removed 9 bases at V and 7 bases at J, with 22 bases between. CDR1 and CDR2 from the germline V gene are MNHEY and SVGAGI. CDR3 coding DNA: TGTGCCAGTTACAGCAGCTGGCCTTTTTCCAACACCATATATTTT. Its protein product is CASYSSWPFSNTIYF.

This clone was seen just once. V is TRBV6-2 or TRBV6-3 and J is TRBJ2-7; a possible D gene is TRBD2 (7 bases). The V gene's germline CDR1 is MNHEY and CDR2 SVGEGT. The CDR3 has 17 amino acids. Trimming pared 0 bases from V and 3 bases from J, leaving 18 bases between. The CDR3 nucleotides read TGTGCCAGCAGTTACTCCCCACGGGGGGCAATGGGCTACGAGCAGTACTTC. Amino acid sequence: CASSYSPRGAMGYEQYF.

The genes are TRBV9 and TRBJ2-2; TRBD2 agrees at 9 bases. The V segment lost 0 bases and the J segment 7 bases; nucleotides outside the gene matches: 4. CDR1 and CDR2 (germline): SGDLS, YYNGEE. The CDR3 has 15 residues. The CDR3 coding sequence is TGTGCCAGCAGCGTAGGCGGGGGGGCGAACGGGGAGCTGTTTTTT. This translates into CASSVGGGANGELFF.